Shown below are 5 T cell receptor beta chains from a single sample sequenced in a study of Ad26.COV2.S vaccination and SARS-CoV-2 variants. The protocol was immunoSEQ multiplex PCR, while the TCRdb copy is restricted to in-frame clones and leaves out a portion. Among roughly 390,000 clones listed, 88% were seen once. Treatment given: about 20 received Ad26.COV2.S at low or high dose, single or two shots; 5 received placebo; per-sample allocation not given. Collection of samples fell on day 63 after the first vaccine or placebo injection. The sample in question was peripheral blood, obtained in a trial of Ad26.COV2.S vaccine versus placebo. The receptors here all came from a person aged 18-60 years who received the Ad26.COV2.S COVID-19 vaccine or a placebo.

The V and J genes are TRBV5-1 and TRBJ2-5; D is unresolved. V lost 0 bases to trimming and J lost 5 bases, with 11 bases between them. The CDR3 has 14 residues. The germline CDR1 and CDR2 sequences are SGHRS and YFSETQ. The CDR3 is CASSLALGSETQYF. CDR3 nucleotide sequence: TGCGCCAGCAGCTTGGCCCTGGGTTCCGAGACCCAGTACTTC.

The chain combines TRBV5-1 with TRBJ1-1; no clear D. V was shortened by 4 bases and J by 0 bases, with 7 bases between the two germline ends. CDR3 size: 13 residues. Germline V gene sequence: CDR1 SGHRS, CDR2 YFSETQ. The CDR3: CASSTGLNTEAFF. CDR3 nucleotide sequence: TGCGCCAGCAGCACCGGCCTGAACACTGAAGCTTTCTTT.

This chain joins TRBV24-1 and TRBJ2-1; D is unresolved. Trimming shortened V by 3 bases and J by 9 bases, and 17 bases separated the two germline ends. This CDR3 region has 15 residues. Germline V gives CDR1 KGHDR, CDR2 SFDVKD. CDR3 sequence reads: CATSDPRLASGEQFF. In DNA, the CDR3 is TGTGCCACCAGTGATCCGAGACTGGCCTCAGGTGAGCAGTTCTTC.

The chain employs TRBV7-8 and TRBJ2-3, with TRBD2 matching over 16 bases. The ends lost 0 bases at V and 1 base at J; junction bases unmatched: 7. In germline, CDR1 is SGHVS, CDR2 FQNEAQ. CDR3 size: 20 residues. DNA for the CDR3: TGTGCCAGCAGCTTAGCCGTCCCGGGACTAGCGGGGGGGCGCACAGATACGCAGTATTTT. Translating gives CASSLAVPGLAGGRTDTQYF.

This clone was counted a single time. J is TRBJ2-5 and V is TRBV18; possibly TRBD2 for D (6 bases). Germline loops: CDR1 KGHSH, CDR2 LQKENI. Deletions cut 0 bases from V and 5 bases from J, with 10 bases between. The length of the CDR3 is 14 residues. Here the CDR3 DNA reads TGTGCCAGCTCACCACCGGGGGGATCGGAGACCCAGTACTTC. Amino acids: CASSPPGGSETQYF.